The rows below give T cell receptor beta chains drawn from one sample of a study of CD8 T cells in ankylosing spondylitis. TCRdb reprocessed the 5' RACE reads with MiXCR, giving one entry per CDR3 protein. The table includes 450,000 to 550,000 distinct CDR3 sequences, about 5.7% detected once. Sequencing used blood, either unsorted or a sorted T cell fraction (not recorded which). These receptors all come from a male donor with ankylosing spondylitis. Both conserved end residues are part of each CDR3. Each record gives: CDR3 DNA, CDR3 protein, V gene, D gene, clone size, J gene. The D gene is left open where the match is weak. Size is omitted from some rows. Given values are once, few, many or a class for expanded clones.

CDR3nt: TGTGCCAGCAGCTATTCGGGGCCCTATGGCTACACCTTC
CDR3aa: CASSYSGPYGYTF
v_gene: TRBV7-2
d_gene: .
abundance: many
j_gene: TRBJ1-2

CDR3nt: TGTGCCAGCTGCGTAGGACAGGGGGCGTCTTACAATGAGCAGTTCTTC
CDR3aa: CASCVGQGASYNEQFF
v_gene: TRBV12-3/TRBV12-4
d_gene: TRBD1
abundance: many
j_gene: TRBJ2-1

CDR3nt: TGTGCCAGCAGCTTAGCCTTTGCGGGAGGTCATGAGCAGTTCTTC
CDR3aa: CASSLAFAGGHEQFF
v_gene: TRBV7-8
d_gene: TRBD2
abundance: .
j_gene: TRBJ2-1

CDR3nt: TGTGCCAGCACGCAGACGGGGGGAGTAACAGATACGCAGTATTTT
CDR3aa: CASTQTGGVTDTQYF
v_gene: TRBV5-4
d_gene: TRBD2
abundance: many
j_gene: TRBJ2-3

CDR3nt: TGTGCCAGCAGCTTGGGTAGGGGTACGCGGGGCTACACCTTC
CDR3aa: CASSLGRGTRGYTF
v_gene: TRBV5-6
d_gene: .
abundance: many
j_gene: TRBJ1-2

CDR3nt: TGTGCCAAAGGGGCAGGGGGCCGGAGCAATCAGCCCCAGCATTTT
CDR3aa: CAKGAGGRSNQPQHF
v_gene: TRBV21-1
d_gene: .
abundance: many
j_gene: TRBJ1-5

CDR3nt: TGTGCCACCAGTGTTTCCAGGGGGCAAGGAGATACGCAGTATTTT
CDR3aa: CATSVSRGQGDTQYF
v_gene: TRBV24-1
d_gene: TRBD1
abundance: many
j_gene: TRBJ2-3

CDR3nt: TGTGCCAGCAGCACGGACCAAATTTGGGGCAATCAGCCCCAGCATTTT
CDR3aa: CASSTDQIWGNQPQHF
v_gene: TRBV5-5
d_gene: .
abundance: many
j_gene: TRBJ1-5

CDR3nt: TGTGCCAGCAGCACTAAGGACAGTTCGAACACCGGGGAGCTGTTTTTT
CDR3aa: CASSTKDSSNTGELFF
v_gene: TRBV5-4
d_gene: .
abundance: .
j_gene: TRBJ2-2

CDR3nt: TGCGCCAGCAGTGAAGGTGATACGCAGTATTTT
CDR3aa: CASSEGDTQYF
v_gene: TRBV10-2
d_gene: .
abundance: .
j_gene: TRBJ2-3

CDR3nt: TGTGCCAGCAGCCGCCAATCCGATTCAGAGCAGTACTTC
CDR3aa: CASSRQSDSEQYF
v_gene: TRBV7-8
d_gene: .
abundance: many
j_gene: TRBJ2-7

CDR3nt: TGTGCCAGCAGCTTAGGTGGCCAGTTCAATCAGCCCCAGCATTTT
CDR3aa: CASSLGGQFNQPQHF
v_gene: TRBV11-2
d_gene: .
abundance: many
j_gene: TRBJ1-5

CDR3nt: TGTGCCAGCAGTTCATACAGGGGTTCTGAAGCTTTCTTT
CDR3aa: CASSSYRGSEAFF
v_gene: TRBV12-3/TRBV12-4
d_gene: TRBD1
abundance: many
j_gene: TRBJ1-1

CDR3nt: TGTGCTAGCAGCCCCGGACACCGGGAAAAACTGTTTTTT
CDR3aa: CASSPGHREKLFF
v_gene: TRBV7-7
d_gene: .
abundance: many
j_gene: TRBJ1-4

CDR3nt: TGTGCCAGCAGGGAAGGGAAGAATTCCTACGAGCAGTACTTC
CDR3aa: CASREGKNSYEQYF
v_gene: TRBV12-3/TRBV12-4
d_gene: .
abundance: many
j_gene: TRBJ2-7

CDR3nt: TGCGCCAGCAGTCCGACAGGGGTCGGGGAGACCCAGTACTTC
CDR3aa: CASSPTGVGETQYF
v_gene: TRBV5-1
d_gene: TRBD1
abundance: few
j_gene: TRBJ2-5

CDR3nt: TGCAGTGCCCCACCGGGCGGGTTCCAAGAGACCCAGTACTTC
CDR3aa: CSAPPGGFQETQYF
v_gene: TRBV20-1
d_gene: .
abundance: .
j_gene: TRBJ2-5

CDR3nt: TGCGCCAGCAGCTTAGGGAGACTCTCCAATGAGCAGTTCTTC
CDR3aa: CASSLGRLSNEQFF
v_gene: TRBV5-1
d_gene: .
abundance: many
j_gene: TRBJ2-1

CDR3nt: TGTGCCAGCAGCCCGGATGGGGGGCGGTCCTACGAGCAGTACTTC
CDR3aa: CASSPDGGRSYEQYF
v_gene: TRBV28
d_gene: .
abundance: few
j_gene: TRBJ2-7

CDR3nt: TGCAGTGCCCAGAAGGGACTAGCGGGACCAGAGCAGTTCTTC
CDR3aa: CSAQKGLAGPEQFF
v_gene: TRBV20-1
d_gene: TRBD2
abundance: many
j_gene: TRBJ2-1

CDR3nt: TGTGCCAGCAGTTTTGGGTCCCGCGCTTCACCCCTCCACTTT
CDR3aa: CASSFGSRASPLHF
v_gene: TRBV12-3/TRBV12-4
d_gene: .
abundance: many
j_gene: TRBJ1-6

CDR3nt: TGTGCCAGCAGCTCAGAGGACAGGCCAAATCAGCCCCAGCATTTT
CDR3aa: CASSSEDRPNQPQHF
v_gene: TRBV9
d_gene: TRBD1
abundance: many
j_gene: TRBJ1-5

CDR3nt: TGCGCCAGCAGCTTCCCCCGAGGCAGGGACACCTACGAGCAGTACTTC
CDR3aa: CASSFPRGRDTYEQYF
v_gene: TRBV5-1
d_gene: .
abundance: .
j_gene: TRBJ2-7

CDR3nt: TGTGCCAGCAGCTTTTTGGGTAGTCAGGGGGCCCGACATCTCTCCTACAATGAGCAGTTCTTC
CDR3aa: CASSFLGSQGARHLSYNEQFF
v_gene: TRBV11-1
d_gene: TRBD1
abundance: many
j_gene: TRBJ2-1

CDR3nt: TGTGCCAGCAGTGAAGCGGGGTGGGGATACACAGATACGCAGTATTTT
CDR3aa: CASSEAGWGYTDTQYF
v_gene: TRBV6-1
d_gene: .
abundance: many
j_gene: TRBJ2-3

CDR3nt: TGTGCCAGCAGTTACCGCTACGACGTGTTCAATGAGCAGTTCTTC
CDR3aa: CASSYRYDVFNEQFF
v_gene: TRBV6-2/TRBV6-3
d_gene: .
abundance: .
j_gene: TRBJ2-1

CDR3nt: TGTGCCAGCAGGTCGGACACCATGAACACTGAAGCTTTCTTT
CDR3aa: CASRSDTMNTEAFF
v_gene: TRBV12-3/TRBV12-4
d_gene: .
abundance: few
j_gene: TRBJ1-1

CDR3nt: TGTGCCAGCAGCGTAGGTGGTAGCGGGATTCGAGATGAGCAGTTCTTC
CDR3aa: CASSVGGSGIRDEQFF
v_gene: TRBV9
d_gene: TRBD2
abundance: .
j_gene: TRBJ2-1

CDR3nt: TGTGCCATCACTAAATTTAACCCGGGACAGCAGAACACTGAAGCTTTCTTT
CDR3aa: CAITKFNPGQQNTEAFF
v_gene: TRBV10-3
d_gene: TRBD1
abundance: many
j_gene: TRBJ1-1

CDR3nt: TGTGCCAGCAGCTTGCTTGGGGCGGAGCTGTTTTTT
CDR3aa: CASSLLGAELFF
v_gene: TRBV5-6
d_gene: .
abundance: .
j_gene: TRBJ2-2

CDR3nt: TGCGCCAGCAGCCAAGATGAGACAGGCCCTCGGAACTTC
CDR3aa: CASSQDETGPRNF
v_gene: TRBV4-3
d_gene: .
abundance: many
j_gene: TRBJ2-7